The rows below give T cell receptor beta chains drawn from one sample of a study of cytomegalovirus exposure and HLA in healthy donors. Sequenced by immunoSEQ multiplex PCR; TCRdb stores in-frame clones only, minus some. With over 100,000 clones in the sample, the ten largest clones hold under 2%. Material: PBMCs. These receptors were collected from a woman between 40 and 55 years old in good health and CMV-seropositive. CDR3s include the opening cysteine and the closing phenylalanine or tryptophan. The D gene is left open where the match is weak.

V: TRBV14
D: .
J: TRBJ1-1
DNA: TGTGCCAGCAGCCCGCTCCCTGGGCGAGGGGGGAACACTGAAGCTTTCTTT
CDR3: CASSPLPGRGGNTEAFF

V: TRBV6-1
D: .
J: TRBJ2-2
DNA: TGTGCCGCTGGGAGAAACACCTTCACCGGGGAGCTGTTTTTT
CDR3: CAAGRNTFTGELFF

V: TRBV14
D: .
J: TRBJ2-6
DNA: TGTGCCAGCAGCCGGACTCACAGGGCCAACGTCCTGACTTTC
CDR3: CASSRTHRANVLTF

V: TRBV11-2
D: .
J: TRBJ2-7
DNA: TGTGCCAGCAGCTTTGGAGGGAGCTCCTCCTACGAGCAGTACTTC
CDR3: CASSFGGSSSYEQYF

V: TRBV2
D: TRBD2
J: TRBJ2-7
DNA: TGTGCCAGCATGGGGACTAGCGGGATCTCCCTGCTATTCTACGAGCAGTACTTC
CDR3: CASMGTSGISLLFYEQYF

V: TRBV6-1
D: TRBD2
J: TRBJ2-7
DNA: TGTGCCAGCAGCGAACCGGGACTAGCGGTCTACGAGCAGTACTTC
CDR3: CASSEPGLAVYEQYF

V: TRBV10-3
D: .
J: TRBJ2-2
DNA: TGTGCCATCAGTGAGTCAAGAGTAGGGGCCGGGGAGCTGTTTTTT
CDR3: CAISESRVGAGELFF

V: TRBV28
D: .
J: TRBJ1-1
DNA: TGTGCCAGCTTCCTAGGAGGACAAGCTTTCTTT
CDR3: CASFLGGQAFF

V: TRBV7-2
D: .
J: TRBJ2-1
DNA: TGTGCCAGCAGCTTCTCCCCTGGAGCCTTCAATGAGCAGTTCTTC
CDR3: CASSFSPGAFNEQFF

V: TRBV5-5
D: TRBD2
J: TRBJ2-7
DNA: TGTGCCAGCACCGGGGGGGTGGGGCAGGGGATCTCCGAGCAGTACTTC
CDR3: CASTGGVGQGISEQYF

V: TRBV27
D: TRBD1
J: TRBJ2-5
DNA: TGTGCCAGCAGTTTATCAGGGGGCGAGACCCAGTACTTC
CDR3: CASSLSGGETQYF

V: TRBV27
D: TRBD1
J: TRBJ1-2
DNA: TGTGCCAGCAACAATCGACAGGGGAACGGCTACACCTTC
CDR3: CASNNRQGNGYTF

V: TRBV27
D: .
J: TRBJ2-7
DNA: TGTGCCAGCAGTACAGGGGGGGTCGACGAGCAGTACTTC
CDR3: CASSTGGVDEQYF